The rows below give T cell receptor beta chains drawn from one sample of a study of blood T cell repertoires in COVID-19. TCRdb's copy holds only in-frame clones and misses some; the assay was immunoSEQ multiplex PCR. This sample carries some 250,000 clones, approximately 82% of them seen once, and the ten largest clones take 5% to 6%. Sequencing was carried out using peripheral blood. The source is an elderly man with acute or convalescent COVID-19. CDR3s include the opening cysteine and the closing phenylalanine or tryptophan. The D gene is left open where the match is weak. Clone sizes are given selectively: once, few, many, or a class where the clone is expanded.

TRBJ1-1 | . | . | TRBV28 | CASTDKIKAFF | TGTGCCAGCACGGACAAAATAAAAGCTTTCTTT
TRBJ2-5 | . | . | TRBV7-2 | CASSALGPQYF | TGTGCCAGCAGCGCCCTGGGGCCCCAGTACTTC
TRBJ2-6 | . | . | TRBV6-6 | CASSPTLTGSSGANVLTF | TGTGCCAGCAGTCCTACCTTGACAGGCAGCTCTGGGGCCAACGTCCTGACTTTC
TRBJ2-1 | . | TRBD2 | TRBV19 | CASSVTGTSGPTPSSYNEQFF | TGTGCCAGTAGTGTTACCGGGACTAGCGGGCCCACCCCAAGCTCCTACAATGAGCAGTTCTTC
TRBJ2-1 | . | TRBD1 | TRBV7-9 | CASSPMAGGYNEQFF | TGTGCCAGCAGCCCCATGGCAGGGGGATACAATGAGCAGTTCTTC
TRBJ2-4 | . | TRBD1 | TRBV9 | CASSAGQGNIQYF | TGTGCCAGCAGCGCAGGACAGGGGAACATTCAGTACTTC
TRBJ2-1 | . | TRBD1 | TRBV5-1 | CASSLVSGTGYNEQFF | TGCGCCAGCAGCTTGGTCTCCGGGACAGGCTACAATGAGCAGTTCTTC
TRBJ2-5 | . | TRBD2 | TRBV5-1 | CASSRQAGGGSPIATQYF | TGCGCCAGCAGCCGACAAGCGGGAGGTGGGTCCCCCATCGCGACCCAGTACTTC
TRBJ1-3 | . | . | TRBV15 | CATSSRSSGNTIYF | TGTGCCACCAGCAGCAGGTCCTCTGGAAACACCATATATTTT
TRBJ2-3 | . | TRBD2 | TRBV2 | CASSEFGGRATTDTQYF | TGTGCCAGCAGTGAATTCGGCGGGAGGGCCACAACAGATACGCAGTATTTT
TRBJ1-2 | . | TRBD1 | TRBV28 | CASSSRTGAWGGYTF | TGTGCCAGCAGTTCCCGGACAGGAGCTTGGGGTGGCTACACCTTC
TRBJ2-7 | . | TRBD2 | TRBV7-3 | CASSPDSGSYEQYF | TGTGCCAGCAGCCCCGATAGCGGGAGCTACGAGCAGTACTTC
TRBJ1-1 | . | . | TRBV7-8 | CASSLARATEAFF | TGTGCCAGCAGCTTAGCGAGGGCCACTGAAGCTTTCTTT
TRBJ2-5 | medium-sized | TRBD2 | TRBV7-6 | CASSDWTSGGPRETQYF | TGTGCCAGCAGCGATTGGACTAGCGGGGGTCCGCGGGAGACCCAGTACTTC
TRBJ2-5 | . | . | TRBV3-1/TRBV3-2 | CASSQDLAGVQGTQYF | TGTGCCAGCAGCCAAGATCTGGCAGGTGTGCAGGGGACCCAGTACTTC
TRBJ1-1 | once | . | TRBV7-9 | CASSLLDSGDPTEAFF | TGTGCCAGCAGCTTATTGGACAGCGGAGACCCCACTGAAGCTTTCTTT
TRBJ2-7 | . | TRBD1 | TRBV9 | CASSARQGADYEQYF | TGTGCCAGCAGCGCCCGACAGGGGGCGGACTACGAGCAGTACTTC
TRBJ2-1 | . | TRBD2 | TRBV19 | CASRLRGGVYNEQFF | TGTGCCAGTAGACTCCGGGGGGGAGTTTACAATGAGCAGTTCTTC
TRBJ2-1 | . | TRBD1 | TRBV13 | CASSLGLTCPCGQVYNEQFF | TGTGCCAGCAGCTTAGGCCTTACTTGTCCCTGCGGACAGGTCTACAATGAGCAGTTCTTC
TRBJ1-4 | . | TRBD1 | TRBV7-9 | CASSLGQGATNEKLFF | TGTGCCAGCAGCCTAGGACAGGGAGCAACTAATGAAAAACTGTTTTTT
TRBJ1-4 | . | . | TRBV5-6 | CASSPRRSENEKLFF | TGTGCCAGCAGCCCCCGCCGCAGTGAAAATGAAAAACTGTTTTTT
TRBJ1-1 | . | . | TRBV2 | CASSEREVGQGTEAFF | TGTGCCAGCAGCGAGAGAGAGGTGGGGCAGGGCACTGAAGCTTTCTTT
TRBJ2-1 | . | TRBD2 | TRBV14 | CASSPLGASGNEQFF | TGTGCCAGCAGCCCTCTGGGGGCTAGCGGGAATGAGCAGTTCTTC
TRBJ2-7 | . | . | TRBV11-3 | CASSFAPTYEQYF | TGTGCCAGCAGCTTTGCGCCGACCTACGAGCAGTACTTC
TRBJ2-7 | . | . | TRBV27 | CASSLFGRAYEQYF | TGTGCCAGCAGTTTATTTGGCAGGGCCTACGAGCAGTACTTC
TRBJ2-7 | . | . | TRBV11-2 | CASSFEHGQYLYF | TGTGCCAGCAGCTTCGAACATGGACAGTACTTATACTTC
TRBJ2-1 | . | . | TRBV2 | CASSVASYNEQFF | TGTGCCAGCAGCGTCGCGAGCTACAATGAGCAGTTCTTC
TRBJ2-7 | . | . | TRBV5-6 | CASSFFGSTYEQYF | TGTGCCAGCAGCTTCTTCGGGTCTACCTACGAGCAGTACTTC
TRBJ2-1 | . | TRBD2 | TRBV19 | CASTALAGGRVNSYNEQFF | TGTGCCAGTACCGCACTAGCGGGAGGGCGTGTCAACTCCTACAATGAGCAGTTCTTC
TRBJ1-1 | . | . | TRBV6-5 | CASRVTGTRTEAFF | TGTGCCAGCCGAGTCACAGGGACCCGGACTGAAGCTTTCTTT
TRBJ2-7 | few | TRBD2 | TRBV10-3 | CAISESLAGNSYEQYF | TGTGCCATCAGTGAGTCCCTAGCGGGGAACTCCTACGAGCAGTACTTC
TRBJ1-6 | . | . | TRBV5-4 | CASSLPQVPLLHF | TGTGCCAGCAGCTTACCACAGGTCCCTCTCCTCCACTTT
TRBJ1-6 | . | TRBD1 | TRBV5-8 | CASSFRGDNSPLHF | TGTGCCAGCAGCTTCAGGGGGGATAATTCACCCCTCCACTTT
TRBJ1-4 | . | TRBD1 | TRBV18 | CASSPGTGNEKLFF | TGTGCCAGCTCGCCCGGGACAGGGAATGAAAAACTGTTTTTT
TRBJ1-2 | . | TRBD1 | TRBV28 | CASSSLRGDYGYTF | TGTGCCAGCAGTTCCCTCAGGGGGGACTATGGCTACACCTTC
TRBJ1-4 | . | TRBD1 | TRBV19 | CASSRTGDLNEKLFF | TGTGCCAGTAGTCGAACAGGGGACCTTAATGAAAAACTGTTTTTT
TRBJ1-5 | . | TRBD1 | TRBV5-5 | CASSRDRGKSQPQHF | TGTGCCAGCAGCCGCGACAGGGGGAAAAGTCAGCCCCAGCATTTT
TRBJ1-6 | . | TRBD1 | TRBV19 | CASRGTGAVDSPLHF | TGTGCCAGTCGGGGGACAGGGGCCGTGGATTCACCCCTCCACTTT
TRBJ2-7 | . | TRBD2 | TRBV7-3 | CASSRGLAGFSEQYF | TGTGCCAGCAGTCGAGGACTAGCGGGATTCTCCGAGCAGTACTTC
TRBJ1-6 | . | . | TRBV27 | CASSLGVRSPLHF | TGTGCCAGCAGTCTGGGCGTGAGATCACCCCTCCACTTT
TRBJ1-1 | . | . | TRBV10-2 | CASRENGVIAEAFF | TGCGCCAGCAGGGAAAACGGGGTGATAGCTGAAGCTTTCTTT
TRBJ2-5 | . | TRBD2 | TRBV6-2/TRBV6-3 | CASSTWRGGEETQYF | TGTGCCAGCAGCACCTGGCGGGGGGGAGAAGAGACCCAGTACTTC
TRBJ2-1 | . | TRBD2 | TRBV7-9 | CASREAGGPYEQFF | TGTGCCAGCAGAGAAGCGGGAGGGCCCTATGAGCAGTTCTTC
TRBJ2-1 | few | TRBD2 | TRBV29-1 | CSHGTRYGEQFF | TGCAGCCACGGGACTAGATACGGGGAGCAGTTCTTC
TRBJ1-5 | . | TRBD1 | TRBV11-3 | CASSHSRTGRINQPQHF | TGTGCCAGCAGCCACTCTCGGACAGGGCGAATCAATCAGCCCCAGCATTTT
TRBJ2-3 | . | TRBD1 | TRBV12-5 | CASGWGQGGTDTQYF | TGTGCTAGTGGTTGGGGACAGGGTGGCACAGATACGCAGTATTTT
TRBJ2-7 | . | TRBD1 | TRBV5-1 | CASSFKGAVYEQYF | TGCGCCAGCAGCTTCAAGGGGGCTGTTTACGAGCAGTACTTC
TRBJ2-1 | . | . | TRBV7-9 | CASSPRRGVVYNEQFF | TGTGCCAGCAGCCCGAGGAGGGGAGTCGTCTACAATGAGCAGTTCTTC
TRBJ2-5 | . | . | TRBV7-2 | CASSLEGYQETQYF | TGTGCCAGCAGCTTAGAGGGGTACCAAGAGACCCAGTACTTC
TRBJ1-6 | few | TRBD1 | TRBV19 | CASKGGTGGNSPLHF | TGTGCCAGTAAGGGCGGGACAGGGGGAAATTCACCCCTCCACTTT
TRBJ2-3 | . | TRBD2 | TRBV12-5 | CASGLAAGTDTQYF | TGTGCTAGTGGACTAGCGGCCGGCACAGATACGCAGTATTTT
TRBJ2-7 | . | TRBD1 | TRBV28 | CASSLRAGGSYEQYF | TGTGCCAGCAGTTTACGGGCAGGGGGTTCCTACGAGCAGTACTTC
TRBJ2-1 | . | TRBD1 | TRBV5-1 | CASTSGTGGYNEQFF | TGCGCCAGCACCTCCGGGACAGGGGGATACAATGAGCAGTTCTTC
TRBJ1-1 | . | . | TRBV28 | CASSLYGMEAFF | TGTGCCAGCAGTTTATACGGGATGGAAGCTTTCTTT
TRBJ2-3 | . | . | TRBV12-3/TRBV12-4 | CASSTYTDTQYF | TGTGCCAGCAGTACATACACAGATACGCAGTATTTT